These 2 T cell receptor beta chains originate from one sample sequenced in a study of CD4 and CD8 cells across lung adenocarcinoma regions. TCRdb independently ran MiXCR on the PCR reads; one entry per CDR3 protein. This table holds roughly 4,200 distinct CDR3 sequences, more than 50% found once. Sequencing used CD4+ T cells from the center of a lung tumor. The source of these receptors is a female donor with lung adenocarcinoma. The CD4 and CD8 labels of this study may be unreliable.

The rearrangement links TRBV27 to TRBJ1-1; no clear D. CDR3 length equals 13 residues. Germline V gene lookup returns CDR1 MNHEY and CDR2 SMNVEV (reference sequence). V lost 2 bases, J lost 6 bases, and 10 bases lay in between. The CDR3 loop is CASSLRSGAEAFF. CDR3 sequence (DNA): TGTGCCAGCAGTTTACGAAGTGGTGCTGAAGCTTTCTTT.

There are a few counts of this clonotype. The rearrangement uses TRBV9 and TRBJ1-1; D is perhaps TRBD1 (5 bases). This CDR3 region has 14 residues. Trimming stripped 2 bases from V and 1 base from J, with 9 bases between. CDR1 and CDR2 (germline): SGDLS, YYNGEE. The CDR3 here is CASSVTDWNTEAFF. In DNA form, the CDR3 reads TGTGCCAGCAGCGTGACAGACTGGAACACTGAAGCTTTCTTT.